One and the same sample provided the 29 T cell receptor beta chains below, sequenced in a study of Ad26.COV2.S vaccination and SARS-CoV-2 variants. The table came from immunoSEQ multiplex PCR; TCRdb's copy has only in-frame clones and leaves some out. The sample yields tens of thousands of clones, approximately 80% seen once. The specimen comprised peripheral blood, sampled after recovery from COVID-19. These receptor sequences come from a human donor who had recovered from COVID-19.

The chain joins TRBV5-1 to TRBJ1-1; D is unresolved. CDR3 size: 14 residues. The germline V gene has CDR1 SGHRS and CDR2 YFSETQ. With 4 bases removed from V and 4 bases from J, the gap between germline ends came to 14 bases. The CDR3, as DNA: TGCGCCAGCAGCGGAACCTCGGGAGGCACTGAAGCTTTCTTT. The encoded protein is CASSGTSGGTEAFF.

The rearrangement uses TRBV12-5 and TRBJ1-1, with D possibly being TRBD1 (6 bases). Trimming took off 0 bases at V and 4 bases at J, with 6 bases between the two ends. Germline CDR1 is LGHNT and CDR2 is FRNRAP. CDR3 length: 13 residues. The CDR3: CASGLVQGTEAFF. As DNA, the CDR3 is TGTGCTAGTGGTTTGGTACAGGGCACTGAAGCTTTCTTT. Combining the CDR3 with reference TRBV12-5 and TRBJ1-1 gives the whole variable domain DARVTQTPRHKVTEMGQEVTMRCQPILGHNTVFWYRQTMMQGLELLAYFRNRAPLDDSGMPKDRFSAEMPDATLATLKIQPSEPRDSAVYFCASGLVQGTEAFFGQGTRLTVV.

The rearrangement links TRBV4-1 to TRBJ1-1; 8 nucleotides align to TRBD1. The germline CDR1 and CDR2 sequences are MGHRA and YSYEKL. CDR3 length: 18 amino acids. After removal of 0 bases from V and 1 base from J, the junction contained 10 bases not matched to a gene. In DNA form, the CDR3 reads TGCGCCAGCAGCCAAGAGGTCAGGGGGCCCTCCCGGAACACTGAAGCTTTCTTT. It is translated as CASSQEVRGPSRNTEAFF.

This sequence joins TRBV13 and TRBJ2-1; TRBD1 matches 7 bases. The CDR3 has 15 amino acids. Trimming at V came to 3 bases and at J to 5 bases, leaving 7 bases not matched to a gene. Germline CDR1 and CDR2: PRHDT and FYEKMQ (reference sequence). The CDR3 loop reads CASSFRGQTNNEQFF. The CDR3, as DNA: TGTGCCAGCAGCTTTAGGGGACAGACTAACAATGAGCAGTTCTTC. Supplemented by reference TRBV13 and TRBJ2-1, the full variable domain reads AAGVIQSPRHLIKEKRETATLKCYPIPRHDTVYWYQQGPGQDPQFLISFYEKMQSDKGSIPDRFSAQQFSDYHSELNMSSLELGDSALYFCASSFRGQTNNEQFFGPGTRLTVL.

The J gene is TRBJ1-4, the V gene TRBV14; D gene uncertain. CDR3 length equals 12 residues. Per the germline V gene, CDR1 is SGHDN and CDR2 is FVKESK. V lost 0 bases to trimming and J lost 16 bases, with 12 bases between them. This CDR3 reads CASSQDRLVQFF. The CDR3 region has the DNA TGTGCCAGCAGCCAAGACAGATTGGTTCAGTTTTTT.

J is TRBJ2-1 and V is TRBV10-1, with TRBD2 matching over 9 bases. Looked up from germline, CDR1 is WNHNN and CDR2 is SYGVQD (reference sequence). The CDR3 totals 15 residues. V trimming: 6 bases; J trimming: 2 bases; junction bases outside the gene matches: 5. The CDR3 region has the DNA TGCGCCAGCAGCGATAGCGGGGGTGCCTACAATGAGCAGTTCTTC. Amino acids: CASSDSGGAYNEQFF.

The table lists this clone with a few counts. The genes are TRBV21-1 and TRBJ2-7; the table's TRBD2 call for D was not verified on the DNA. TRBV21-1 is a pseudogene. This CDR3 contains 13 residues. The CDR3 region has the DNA TGTGCCAGCAGCCGGGGCAGGAGGGACGAGCAGTACTTC. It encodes CASSRGRRDEQYF.

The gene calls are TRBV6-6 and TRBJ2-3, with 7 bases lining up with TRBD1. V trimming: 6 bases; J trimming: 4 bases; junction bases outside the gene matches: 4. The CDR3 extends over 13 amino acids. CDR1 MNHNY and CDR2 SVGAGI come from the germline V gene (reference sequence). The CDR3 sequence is CASRTGNADTQYF. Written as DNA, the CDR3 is TGTGCCAGCAGGACAGGGAATGCAGATACGCAGTATTTT.

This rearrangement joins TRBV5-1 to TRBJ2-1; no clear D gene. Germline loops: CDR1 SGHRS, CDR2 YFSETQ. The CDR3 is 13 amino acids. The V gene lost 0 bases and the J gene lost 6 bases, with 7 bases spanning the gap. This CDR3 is CASSLGASNEQFF. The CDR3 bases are TGCGCCAGCAGCTTGGGCGCCTCCAATGAGCAGTTCTTC. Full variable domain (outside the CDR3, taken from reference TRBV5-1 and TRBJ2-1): KAGVTQTPRYLIKTRGQQVTLSCSPISGHRSVSWYQQTPGQGLQFLFEYFSETQRNKGNFPGRFSGRQFSNSRSEMNVSTLELGDSALYLCASSLGASNEQFFGPGTRLTVL.

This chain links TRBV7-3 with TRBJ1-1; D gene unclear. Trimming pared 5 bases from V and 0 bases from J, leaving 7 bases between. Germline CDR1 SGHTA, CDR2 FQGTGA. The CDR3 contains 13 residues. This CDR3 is CASSRYMNTEAFF. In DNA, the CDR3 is TGTGCCAGCAGCCGATATATGAACACTGAAGCTTTCTTT.

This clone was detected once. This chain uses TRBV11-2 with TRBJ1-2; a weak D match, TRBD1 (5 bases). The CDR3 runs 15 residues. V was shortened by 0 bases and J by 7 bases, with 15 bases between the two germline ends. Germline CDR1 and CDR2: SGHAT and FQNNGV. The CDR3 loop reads CASSLDSGTSFGYTF. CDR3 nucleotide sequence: TGTGCCAGCAGCTTAGATAGTGGGACCTCATTTGGCTACACCTTC.

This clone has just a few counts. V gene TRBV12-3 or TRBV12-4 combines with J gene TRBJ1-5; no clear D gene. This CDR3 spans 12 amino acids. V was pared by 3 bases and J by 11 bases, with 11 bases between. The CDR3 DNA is TGTGCCAGCAGTTTGACCGGCCTGGCCCAGCATTTT. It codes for CASSLTGLAQHF.

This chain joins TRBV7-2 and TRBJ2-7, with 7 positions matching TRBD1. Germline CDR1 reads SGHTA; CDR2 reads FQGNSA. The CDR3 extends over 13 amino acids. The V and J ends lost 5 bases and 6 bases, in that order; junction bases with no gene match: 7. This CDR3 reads CASSANRGREQYV. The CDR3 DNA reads TGTGCCAGCAGCGCAAACAGGGGACGCGAGCAGTACGTC.

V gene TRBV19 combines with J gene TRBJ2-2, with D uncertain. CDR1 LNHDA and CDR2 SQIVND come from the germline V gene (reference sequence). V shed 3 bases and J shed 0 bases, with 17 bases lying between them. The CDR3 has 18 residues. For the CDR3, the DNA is TGTGCCAGTAGTATCTTGTCAAACGGGCACTCGAACACCGGGGAGCTGTTTTTT. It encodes CASSILSNGHSNTGELFF.

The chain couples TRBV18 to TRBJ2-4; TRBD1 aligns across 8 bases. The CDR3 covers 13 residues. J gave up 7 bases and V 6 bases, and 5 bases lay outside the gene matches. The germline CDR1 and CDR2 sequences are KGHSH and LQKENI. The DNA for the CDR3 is TGTGCCAGCTCCGGGGACAGGAGGAACATTCAGTACTTC. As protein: CASSGDRRNIQYF.

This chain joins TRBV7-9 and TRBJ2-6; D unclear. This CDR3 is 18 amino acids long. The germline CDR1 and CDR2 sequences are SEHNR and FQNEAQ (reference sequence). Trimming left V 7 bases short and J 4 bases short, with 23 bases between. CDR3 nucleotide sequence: TGTGCCAGCAAAGTCCCGCTCCCAGCGCGGTCGGGGGCCAACGTCCTGACTTTC. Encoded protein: CASKVPLPARSGANVLTF.

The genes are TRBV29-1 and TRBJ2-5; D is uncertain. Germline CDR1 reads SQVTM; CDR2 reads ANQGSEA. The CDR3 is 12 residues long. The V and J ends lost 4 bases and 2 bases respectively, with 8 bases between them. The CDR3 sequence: CSVVVIQETQYF. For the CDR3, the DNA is TGCAGCGTTGTAGTGATACAAGAGACCCAGTACTTC.

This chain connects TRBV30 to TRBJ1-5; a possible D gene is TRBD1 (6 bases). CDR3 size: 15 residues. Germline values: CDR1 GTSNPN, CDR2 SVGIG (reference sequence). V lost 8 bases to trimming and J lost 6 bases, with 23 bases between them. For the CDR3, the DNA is TGTGCCGTTGGATTAGACAGGCGGAGGGTTCAGCCCCAGCATTTT. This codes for CAVGLDRRRVQPQHF.

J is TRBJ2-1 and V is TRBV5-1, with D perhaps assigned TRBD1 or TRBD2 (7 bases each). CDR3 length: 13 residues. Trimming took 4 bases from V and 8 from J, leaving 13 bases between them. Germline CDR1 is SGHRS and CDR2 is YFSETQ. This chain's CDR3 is CASSLGGGDEQFF. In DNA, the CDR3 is TGCGCCAGCAGCCTGGGAGGGGGCGATGAGCAGTTCTTC. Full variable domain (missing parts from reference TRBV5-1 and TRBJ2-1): KAGVTQTPRYLIKTRGQQVTLSCSPISGHRSVSWYQQTPGQGLQFLFEYFSETQRNKGNFPGRFSGRQFSNSRSEMNVSTLELGDSALYLCASSLGGGDEQFFGPGTRLTVL.

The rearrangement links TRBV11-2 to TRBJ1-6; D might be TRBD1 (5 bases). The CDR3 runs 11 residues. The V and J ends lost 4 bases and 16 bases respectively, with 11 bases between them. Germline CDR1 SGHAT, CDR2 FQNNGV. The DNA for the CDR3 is TGTGCCAGCAGCTGGGACTATAGGCTCCACTTT. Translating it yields CASSWDYRLHF. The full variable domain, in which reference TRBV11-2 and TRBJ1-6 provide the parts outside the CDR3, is EAGVAQSPRYKIIEKRQSVAFWCNPISGHATLYWYQQILGQGPKLLIQFQNNGVVDDSQLPKDRFSAERLKGVDSTLKIQPAKLEDSAVYLCASSWDYRLHFGNGTRLTVT.

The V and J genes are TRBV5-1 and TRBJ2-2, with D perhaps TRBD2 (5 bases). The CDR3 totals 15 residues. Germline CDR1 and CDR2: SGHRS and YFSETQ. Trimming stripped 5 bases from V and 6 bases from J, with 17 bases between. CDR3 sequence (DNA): TGCGCCAGCAGTCCACCGTCTAGCTCTTCCGGGGAGCTGTTTTTT. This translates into CASSPPSSSSGELFF. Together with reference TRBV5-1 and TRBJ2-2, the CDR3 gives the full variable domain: KAGVTQTPRYLIKTRGQQVTLSCSPISGHRSVSWYQQTPGQGLQFLFEYFSETQRNKGNFPGRFSGRQFSNSRSEMNVSTLELGDSALYLCASSPPSSSSGELFFGEGSRLTVL.

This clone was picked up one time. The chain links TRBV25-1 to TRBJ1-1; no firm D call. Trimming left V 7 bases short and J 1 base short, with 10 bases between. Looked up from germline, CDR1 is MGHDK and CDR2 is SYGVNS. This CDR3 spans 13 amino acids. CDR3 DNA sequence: TGTGCCAGCACCACAGTACAGAACACTGAAGCTTTCTTT. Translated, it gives CASTTVQNTEAFF.

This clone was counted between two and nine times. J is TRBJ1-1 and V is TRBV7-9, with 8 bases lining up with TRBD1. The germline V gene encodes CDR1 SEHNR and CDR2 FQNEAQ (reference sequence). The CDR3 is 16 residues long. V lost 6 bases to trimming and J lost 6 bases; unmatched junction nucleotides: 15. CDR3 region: CASRPPLRQGSAEAFF. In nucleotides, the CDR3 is TGTGCCAGCAGACCTCCACTGAGACAGGGGTCGGCTGAAGCTTTCTTT.

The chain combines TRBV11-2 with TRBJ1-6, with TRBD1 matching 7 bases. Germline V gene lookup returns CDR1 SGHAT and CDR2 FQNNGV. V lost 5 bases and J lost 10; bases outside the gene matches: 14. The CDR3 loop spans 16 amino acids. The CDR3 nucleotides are TGTGCCAGCAGCGTATCTTACAGGGGTACCAGCTCACCCCTCCACTTT. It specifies CASSVSYRGTSSPLHF.

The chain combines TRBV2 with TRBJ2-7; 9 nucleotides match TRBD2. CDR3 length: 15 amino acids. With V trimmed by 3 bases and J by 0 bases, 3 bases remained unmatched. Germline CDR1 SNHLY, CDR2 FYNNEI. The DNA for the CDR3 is TGTGCCAGCAGTGAGCGGGGGGGGAGCTCCTACGAGCAGTACGTC. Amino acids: CASSERGGSSYEQYV.

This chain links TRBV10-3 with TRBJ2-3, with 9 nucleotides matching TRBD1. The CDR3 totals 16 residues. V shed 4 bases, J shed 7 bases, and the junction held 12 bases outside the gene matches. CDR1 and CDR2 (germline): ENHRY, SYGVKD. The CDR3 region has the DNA TGTGCCATCAGTGTCCAAGGGGGACAGGGTCGGTATACGCAGTATTTT. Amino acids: CAISVQGGQGRYTQYF.

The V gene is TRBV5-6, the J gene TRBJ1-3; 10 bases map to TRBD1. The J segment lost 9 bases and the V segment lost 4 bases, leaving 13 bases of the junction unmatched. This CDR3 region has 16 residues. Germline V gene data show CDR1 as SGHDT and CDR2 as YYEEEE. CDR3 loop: CASSLGGTGAVGTIYF. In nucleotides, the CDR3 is TGTGCCAGCAGCCTCGGAGGGACAGGGGCCGTGGGCACCATATATTTT.

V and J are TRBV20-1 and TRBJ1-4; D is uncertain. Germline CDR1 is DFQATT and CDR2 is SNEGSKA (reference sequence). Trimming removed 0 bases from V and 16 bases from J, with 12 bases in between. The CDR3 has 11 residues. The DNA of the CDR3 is TGCAGTGCTAGAGAGACTACTCAACCGTTTTTT. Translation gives CSARETTQPFF.

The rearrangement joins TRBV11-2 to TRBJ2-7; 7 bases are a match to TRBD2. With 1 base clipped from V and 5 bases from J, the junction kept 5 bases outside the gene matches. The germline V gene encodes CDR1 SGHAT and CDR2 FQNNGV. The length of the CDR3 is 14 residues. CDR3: CASSLGGGRNEQYV. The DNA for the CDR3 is TGTGCCAGCAGCTTAGGCGGGGGACGTAACGAGCAGTACGTC.